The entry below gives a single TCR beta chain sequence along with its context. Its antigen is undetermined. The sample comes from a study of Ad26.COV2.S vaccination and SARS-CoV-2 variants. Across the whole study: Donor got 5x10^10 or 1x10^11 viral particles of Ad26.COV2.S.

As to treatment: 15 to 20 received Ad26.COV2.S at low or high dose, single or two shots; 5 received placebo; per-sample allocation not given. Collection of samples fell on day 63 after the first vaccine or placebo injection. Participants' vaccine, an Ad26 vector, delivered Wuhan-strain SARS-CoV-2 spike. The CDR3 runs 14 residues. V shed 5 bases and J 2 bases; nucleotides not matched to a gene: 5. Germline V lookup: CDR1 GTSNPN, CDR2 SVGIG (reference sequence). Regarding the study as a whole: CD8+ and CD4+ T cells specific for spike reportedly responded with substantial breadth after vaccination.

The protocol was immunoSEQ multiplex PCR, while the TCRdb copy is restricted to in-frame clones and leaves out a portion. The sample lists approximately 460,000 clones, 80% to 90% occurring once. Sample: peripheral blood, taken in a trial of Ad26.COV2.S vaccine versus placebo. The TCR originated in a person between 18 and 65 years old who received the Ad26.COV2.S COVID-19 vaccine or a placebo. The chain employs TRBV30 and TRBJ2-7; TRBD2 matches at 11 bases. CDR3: CAWGGTSGPYEQYF. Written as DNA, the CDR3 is TGTGCCTGGGGCGGGACTAGCGGACCCTACGAGCAGTACTTC.